The 8 T cell receptor beta chains given below trace back to one sample, sequenced in a study of T cells in Graves' hyperthyroidism and ophthalmopathy. TCR beta CDR3 regions were amplified from RNA transcripts. The HTBI primer set served for first-round RT-PCR of the TCR CDR3. TCRdb reanalysed the multiplex PCR reads using MiXCR and keeps one entry per CDR3 protein. The sample holds fewer than 500,000 distinct CDR3 sequences, about 14% seen once. The sample comprised blood. These TCRs come from a man aged 18 to 29 with Graves' ophthalmopathy.

The chain joins TRBV11-2 to TRBJ2-5; 7 bases are a match to TRBD1. V lost 3 bases, J lost 5 bases, and 6 bases stayed unmatched. In germline, CDR1 is SGHAT, CDR2 FQNNGV. The CDR3 sequence is 14 residues long. The CDR3 is CASSFPQGRETQYF. CDR3 sequence (DNA): TGTGCCAGCAGCTTCCCACAGGGGCGGGAGACCCAGTACTTC.

With respect to this clonotype: The limits of the CDR3 on the DNA are not certain, so only TCRdb's listed CDR3 is given. V usage is TRBV7-2 and J usage is TRBJ2-3. A total of 17 residues make up the CDR3, ends included. Germline values: CDR1 SGHTA, CDR2 FQGNSA. CDR3 residues: CASSFYICSAYADTQYF.

In this sample, this clonotype turned up many times. The chain combines TRBV5-8 with TRBJ2-2; D possibly corresponds to TRBD1 (6 bases). This CDR3 is 16 amino acids long. Germline V CDR1 and CDR2: SGHTS, YDEGEE. Trimming removed 0 bases from V and 7 bases from J, with 16 bases in between. CDR3 bases: TGTGCCAGCAGCTTGGCCAGGGGCACGCCAGGCGGGGAGCTGTTTTTT. Translating gives CASSLARGTPGGELFF.

The CDR3 sequence: CSASRGGGGTQYF. The CDR3 nucleotides are TGCAGTGCTAGTAGGGGGGGGGGGGGAACGCAGTATTTT. The chain couples TRBV20-1 to TRBJ2-3; D might be TRBD2 (7 bases). Between the trimmed V and J ends, which lost 3 bases and 9 bases, there was a span of 16 bases. The CDR3 is made up of 13 amino acids. CDR1 and CDR2 (germline): DFQATT, SNEGSKA (reference sequence).

This clonotype was seen a few times. The genes are TRBV6-5 and TRBJ1-2; weak D call: TRBD1 (6 bases). The germline V gene has CDR1 MNHEY and CDR2 SVGAGI. The CDR3 runs to 14 residues. V was pared by 1 base and J by 8 bases, with 14 bases between. CDR3 region: CASSYFRGLGGYTF. CDR3 nucleotides: TGTGCCAGCAGTTACTTCAGGGGCCTTGGCGGCTACACCTTC.

This clonotype appeared many times. This chain connects TRBV30 to TRBJ1-1, with 8 positions matching TRBD1. The CDR3 loop spans 15 amino acids. V gave up 2 bases and J gave up 1 base; unmatched junction bases: 6. Germline CDR1 is GTSNPN and CDR2 is SVGIG (reference sequence). CDR3 DNA: TGTGCCTGGAGTCCCAGGGGGCACAAGAACACTGAAGCTTTCTTT. Its translation is CAWSPRGHKNTEAFF.

This clonotype occurred a few times. The rearrangement links TRBV30 to TRBJ1-5; maybe TRBD1 (5 bases). The germline V and J ends were trimmed by 7 bases and 7 bases, with 17 bases remaining between them. The CDR3 totals 13 residues. Per germline, CDR1 GTSNPN and CDR2 SVGIG (reference sequence). CDR3 sequence (DNA): TGTGCCTACACCCCCACTTCAGGGCAGCCCCAGCATTTT. Its translation: CAYTPTSGQPQHF.

This clonotype was counted ten times or more. This chain connects TRBV7-9 to TRBJ1-1; no clear D gene. V was clipped by 2 bases and J by 8 bases, with 9 bases between them. This CDR3 has 12 amino acids. Germline CDR1 reads SEHNR; CDR2 reads FQNEAQ (reference sequence). CDR3 nucleotide sequence: TGTGCCAGCAGCTTATTTACAGACGAAGCTTTCTTT. It encodes CASSLFTDEAFF.